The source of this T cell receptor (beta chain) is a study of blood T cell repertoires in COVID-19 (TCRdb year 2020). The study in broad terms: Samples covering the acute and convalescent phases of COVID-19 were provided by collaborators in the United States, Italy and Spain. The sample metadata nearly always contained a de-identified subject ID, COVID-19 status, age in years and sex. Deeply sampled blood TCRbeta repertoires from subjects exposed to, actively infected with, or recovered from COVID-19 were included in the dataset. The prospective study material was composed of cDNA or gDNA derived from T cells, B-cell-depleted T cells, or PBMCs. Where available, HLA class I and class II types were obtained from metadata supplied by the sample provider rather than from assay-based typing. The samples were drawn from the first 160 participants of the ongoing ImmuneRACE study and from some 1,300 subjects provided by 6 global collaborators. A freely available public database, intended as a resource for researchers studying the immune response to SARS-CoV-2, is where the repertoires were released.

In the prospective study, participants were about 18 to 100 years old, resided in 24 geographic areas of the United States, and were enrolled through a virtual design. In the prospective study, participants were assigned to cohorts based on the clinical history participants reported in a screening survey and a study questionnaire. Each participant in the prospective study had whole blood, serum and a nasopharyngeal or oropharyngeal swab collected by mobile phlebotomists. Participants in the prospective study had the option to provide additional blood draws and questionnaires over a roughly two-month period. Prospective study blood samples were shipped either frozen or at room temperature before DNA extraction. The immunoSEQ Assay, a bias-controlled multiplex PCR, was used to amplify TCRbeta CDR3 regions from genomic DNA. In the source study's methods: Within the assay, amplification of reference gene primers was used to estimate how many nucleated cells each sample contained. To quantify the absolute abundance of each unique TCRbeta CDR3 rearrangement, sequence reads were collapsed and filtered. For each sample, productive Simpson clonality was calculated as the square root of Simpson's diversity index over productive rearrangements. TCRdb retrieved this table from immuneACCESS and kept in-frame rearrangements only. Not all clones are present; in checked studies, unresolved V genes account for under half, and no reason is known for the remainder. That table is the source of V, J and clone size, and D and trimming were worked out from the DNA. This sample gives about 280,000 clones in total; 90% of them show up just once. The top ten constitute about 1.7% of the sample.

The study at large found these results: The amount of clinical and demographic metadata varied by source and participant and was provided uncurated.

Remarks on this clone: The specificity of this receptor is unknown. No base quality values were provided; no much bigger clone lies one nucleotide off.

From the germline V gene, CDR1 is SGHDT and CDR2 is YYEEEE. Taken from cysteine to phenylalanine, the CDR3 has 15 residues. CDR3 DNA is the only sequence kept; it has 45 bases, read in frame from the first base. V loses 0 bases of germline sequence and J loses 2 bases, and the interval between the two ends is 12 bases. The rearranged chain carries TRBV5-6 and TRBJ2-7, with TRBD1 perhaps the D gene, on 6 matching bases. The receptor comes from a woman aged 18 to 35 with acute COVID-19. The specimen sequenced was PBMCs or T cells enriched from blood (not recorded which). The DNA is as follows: TGTGCCAGCAGCTTGGCCTCAGGGGCGCCCTACGAGCAGTACTTC. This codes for CASSLASGAPYEQYF. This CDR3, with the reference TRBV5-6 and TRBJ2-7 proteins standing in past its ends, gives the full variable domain DAGVTQSPTHLIKTRGQQVTLRCSPKSGHDTVSWYQQALGQGPQFIFQYYEEEERQRGNFPDRFSGHQFPNYSSELNVNALLLGDSALYLCASSLASGAPYEQYFGPGTRLTVT.